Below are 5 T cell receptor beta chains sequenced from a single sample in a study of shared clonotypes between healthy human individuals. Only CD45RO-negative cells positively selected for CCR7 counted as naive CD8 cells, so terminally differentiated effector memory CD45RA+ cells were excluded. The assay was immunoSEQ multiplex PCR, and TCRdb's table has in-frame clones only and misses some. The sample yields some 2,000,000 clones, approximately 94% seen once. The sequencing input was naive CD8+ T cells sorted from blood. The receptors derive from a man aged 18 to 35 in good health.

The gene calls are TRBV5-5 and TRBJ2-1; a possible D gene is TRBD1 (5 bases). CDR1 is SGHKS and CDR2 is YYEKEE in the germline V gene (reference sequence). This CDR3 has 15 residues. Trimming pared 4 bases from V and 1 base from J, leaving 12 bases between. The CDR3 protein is CASSVDRDSYNEQFF. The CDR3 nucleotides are TGTGCCAGCAGCGTCGACAGAGATTCCTACAATGAGCAGTTCTTC.

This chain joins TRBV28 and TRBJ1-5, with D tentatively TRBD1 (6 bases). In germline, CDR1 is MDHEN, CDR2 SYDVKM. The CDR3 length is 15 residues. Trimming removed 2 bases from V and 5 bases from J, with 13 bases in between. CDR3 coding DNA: TGTGCCAGCAGTTTAACAGGGATGGGCGATCAGCCCCAGCATTTT. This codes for CASSLTGMGDQPQHF.

The CDR3 sequence is CASSPSGQADHEQYF. DNA of the CDR3: TGTGCCAGCAGCCCCTCGGGACAGGCAGACCACGAGCAGTACTTC. The rearrangement joins TRBV11-2 to TRBJ2-7, with 8 nucleotides matching TRBD1. Germline trimming cut 5 bases from V and 5 bases from J; bases unmatched to any gene: 11. The CDR3 is made up of 15 amino acids. CDR1 is SGHAT, CDR2 FQNNGV, per germline.

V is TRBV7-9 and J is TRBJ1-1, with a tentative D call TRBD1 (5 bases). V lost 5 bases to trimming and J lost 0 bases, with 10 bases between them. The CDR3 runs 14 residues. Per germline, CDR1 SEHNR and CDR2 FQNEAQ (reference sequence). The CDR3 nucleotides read TGTGCCAGCAGCCCGGGACCGATGAACACTGAAGCTTTCTTT. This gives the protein CASSPGPMNTEAFF.

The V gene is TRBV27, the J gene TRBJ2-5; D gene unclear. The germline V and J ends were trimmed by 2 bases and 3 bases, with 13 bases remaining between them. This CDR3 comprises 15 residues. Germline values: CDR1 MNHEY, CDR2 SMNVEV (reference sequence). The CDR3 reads CASSLRVGREETQYF. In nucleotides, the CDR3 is TGTGCCAGCAGTTTAAGGGTTGGCCGGGAAGAGACCCAGTACTTC.